The clone carrying this T cell receptor beta chain was detected only a few times. Antigen: not known. The ends lost 2 bases at V and 4 bases at J; junction bases unmatched: 2. This CDR3 is built from 14 residues. CDR1 is MNHEY, CDR2 SMNVEV, per germline (reference sequence). The sort gate was single viable CD3+CD4+CD8-CD45RO+ cells for memory CD4+ T cells. Donors' CMV status reflects serum IgG against pp150, pp28, p38, p52. The source of the sample is a study of memory CD4+ T cells and cytomegalovirus serostatus. Study-level background: Of the healthy Belgian adults, fewer than 10 were CMV seropositive and 20 to 30 seronegative. Regarding the study as a whole: About 40% of the roughly 150 known CMV-associated TCRbeta sequences appeared in CD4+ memory.

Some clones are missing from TCRdb's copy, which holds only in-frame ones; the method was immunoSEQ multiplex PCR. The top ten hold just under 2% of the sample, which has 50,000 to 65,000 clones, about four fifths seen once. Material: memory CD4+ T cells from blood. The rearrangement uses TRBV27 and TRBJ2-3, with TRBD1 matching 8 bases. This sequence originates from an adult in good health and CMV-seropositive. The CDR3 nucleotides are TGTGCCAGCAGTTTAGCACAGGGGGCAGATACGCAGTATTTT. Translated, it gives CASSLAQGADTQYF.